This record concerns one T cell receptor (beta chain) sequence. What it recognizes is unknown. Germline V gene sequence: CDR1 MDHEN, CDR2 SYDVKM. The CDR3 is made up of 12 amino acids. V was clipped by 7 bases and J by 4 bases, with 9 bases between them. This specimen comes from a study of shared clonotypes between healthy human individuals. The study, taken as a whole, reports: The low donor count limited represented genetic and exposure-history diversity. Four donors shared about 5% of their naive CD4 clonotypes.

Assay: immunoSEQ multiplex PCR; the TCRdb copy retains only in-frame clones and omits some. The sample consists of some 300,000 clones, less than 85% of them appearing once. This clonotype originated in a man aged 25 to 40 in good health. The rearrangement uses TRBV28 and TRBJ2-3, with D possibly TRBD2 on 7 matching bases. The source material was memory CD4+ T cells sorted from blood. The subset denotes: CD45RA-negative fraction. For the CDR3, the DNA is TGTGCCAGCACCGGGGGGCCAGATACGCAGTATTTT. Translating gives CASTGGPDTQYF. Based on the CDR3 plus reference TRBV28 and TRBJ2-3, the full variable domain is DVKVTQSSRYLVKRTGEKVFLECVQDMDHENMFWYRQDPGLGLRLIYFSYDVKMKEKGDIPEGYSVSREKKERFSLILESASTNQTSMYLCASTGGPDTQYFGPGTRLTVL.